This TCR beta chain was obtained from a study of cytotoxic CD8 clonotypes in ibrutinib-treated CLL (dated by TCRdb to the early 2020s). Regarding the research as a whole: The cohort included roughly 15 treatment-naive and roughly ten relapsed/refractory patients; about 18 were IGHV unmutated. Responses were partial in around 24 patients and complete in 2; after median 68 months follow-up, roughly 14 stayed in remission and some twelve progressed. Response samples were taken after a median of 12 months on treatment, ranging from about 6 to 36 months. An average of 255,043 productive templates and 80,000 to 100,000 productive rearrangements was obtained per sample. Of the 70 to 100 people in the trial, approximately 28 had longitudinal samples available. Cryopreserved peripheral blood mononuclear cells were obtained before treatment, at response, and at either sustained remission or disease progression. Patients were still on ibrutinib when every remission and progressive disease sample was collected.

This clone has more than one count but fewer than ten. Its antigen is currently not known. No base quality values were provided; no much bigger clone lies one nucleotide off. What the work shows at the level of the full study, not this receptor alone: Clonality rose at ibrutinib response, remained stable during sustained remission, and dropped back toward baseline at progression. Baseline clonality exceeded that of age-matched healthy donors and correlated strongly with circulating CD8+ T-cell counts. Sampling times were not matched between sustained-remission and progressing patients, and lymph node repertoires were not studied. Public clonotypes were found to be uncommon and were observed to contract or remain stable during treatment; the increase in clonality was shown to reflect expansion of private clonotypes at ibrutinib response.

The time point label for this specimen denotes: roughly 25 months on ibrutinib. For TCR beta library preparation, 1.5 to 2 micrograms of genomic DNA was extracted from cryopreserved PBMCs. High-throughput TCR beta sequencing was performed on longitudinal blood samples from CLL patients receiving ibrutinib monotherapy. Patients were enrolled in a phase 2 open-label single-center ibrutinib monotherapy trial. A MiSeq instrument was used for deep resolution sequencing, which targeted depths ranging from 1 in 1 million up to 1 in 200,000 T cells, with coverage averaging 10x for each clonotype. The immunoSEQ hsTCRB Kit was used to generate TCR beta libraries. The original pipeline was this. The data were analyzed with ImmunoSEQ Analyzer and ImmunoSEQ Data Assistant, and V, D and J gene assignments followed IMGT definitions. Clonality, which ranges from 0 to 1, was calculated as one minus the normalized Shannon entropy of productive rearrangement frequencies. Public clonotype analysis was restricted to overrepresented clonotypes comprising at least 0.05% of each patient's repertoire. Repertoires from about a dozen age-matched healthy donors in immuneACCESS were used as clonality controls. Imported from immuneACCESS, the table was reduced by TCRdb to in-frame sequences with V and J called. These copies leave out some clones; in studies compared against another copy, an unresolved V gene accounts for under half, and the cause of the remainder is not known. That table supplies the V and J calls and clone size; D and trimming were determined from the DNA. The sample includes more than 200,000 clones, with 70% observed a single time. Jointly, the top ten make up 15% of the sample.

V lost 0 bases and J lost 7 bases; the stretch between them is 12 bases long. The germline V gene specifies MNHEY as CDR1 and SVGAGI as CDR2. From the cysteine up to the phenylalanine, the CDR3 has a length of 14 residues. Only the CDR3 region is kept as DNA, spanning 42 bases read in frame from base 1. The clonotype comes from a human donor with chronic lymphocytic leukemia. Recombination joined TRBV6-5 with TRBJ1-2, with TRBD1 as a weak D call on 6 bases. Here the sequenced sample was PBMCs, taken after 24 months of ibrutinib treatment. In nucleotide form, the sequence is TGTGCCAGCAGTTACTCGGCAGGGGTCCTTGGCTACACCTTC. This yields the protein CASSYSAGVLGYTF.